These 15 T cell receptor beta chains came from one sample sequenced in a study of cytomegalovirus exposure and HLA in healthy donors. Amplification used 60 Vbeta primers and 13 Jbeta primers. The assay was immunoSEQ multiplex PCR, and TCRdb's table has in-frame clones only and misses some. This sample has 100,000 to 150,000 clones, with around two thirds found just once. The specimen sequenced was PBMCs. These receptors originate from a woman aged 40 to 50 in good health and CMV-seronegative.

V and J are TRBV6-5 and TRBJ2-1; D remains ambiguous. The CDR3 loop spans 14 amino acids. Germline CDR1 and CDR2: MNHEY and SVGAGI. V lost 1 base and J 1 base, leaving 5 bases between the germline ends. CDR3 region: CASSYWASYNEQFF. For the CDR3, the DNA is TGTGCCAGCAGTTACTGGGCGTCCTACAATGAGCAGTTCTTC.

The CDR3 loop is CASSLSGEETQYF. In nucleotides, the CDR3 is TGTGCCAGCAGCTTATCAGGGGAGGAGACCCAGTACTTC. The V gene is TRBV7-9, the J gene TRBJ2-5, with D perhaps matching TRBD1 (6 bases). The V and J ends lost 2 bases and 5 bases respectively, with 9 bases between them. The CDR3 has 13 residues. CDR1 is SEHNR and CDR2 is FQNEAQ in the germline V gene (reference sequence).

The genes are TRBV2 and TRBJ1-2, with D possibly matching TRBD1 (6 bases). V was trimmed by 3 bases and J by 4 bases, leaving 12 bases between them. This CDR3 comprises 14 residues. The V gene's germline CDR1 is SNHLY and CDR2 FYNNEI. The chain's CDR3 is CASSERTGSYGYTF. CDR3 nucleotide sequence: TGTGCCAGCAGTGAGAGAACAGGGAGCTATGGCTACACCTTC.

The chain couples TRBV7-9 to TRBJ2-3; 7 nucleotides line up with TRBD1. With V trimmed by 5 bases and J by 13 bases, 9 bases remained unmatched. In germline, CDR1 is SEHNR, CDR2 FQNEAQ (reference sequence). The CDR3 sequence is 12 residues long. CDR3: CASSPGTAGEYF. CDR3 DNA: TGTGCCAGCAGCCCCGGGACAGCCGGAGAGTATTTT.

The chain combines TRBV5-1 with TRBJ2-7, with 7 bases fitting TRBD2. V was pared by 3 bases and J by 3 bases, with 9 bases of the junction left unmatched. The CDR3 is 15 residues long. The germline V gene has CDR1 SGHRS and CDR2 YFSETQ. CDR3 protein: CASSSSAGEGYEQYF. In DNA, the CDR3 is TGCGCCAGCAGCTCCTCCGCGGGGGAAGGCTACGAGCAGTACTTC.

The V call is TRBV4-1, the J call TRBJ1-6; D ambiguous. Germline CDR1 is MGHRA and CDR2 is YSYEKL. This CDR3 is built from 17 residues. Trimming removed 3 bases from V and 6 bases from J, with 18 bases in between. Written as DNA, the CDR3 is TGCGCCAGCAGCCAGTATCTAGCGGGAGAGACTAATTCACCCCTCCACTTT. Translation gives CASSQYLAGETNSPLHF.

The chain carries TRBV5-1 and TRBJ1-1; D unresolved. Trimming stripped 0 bases from V and 1 base from J, with 10 bases between. Per the germline V gene, CDR1 is SGHRS and CDR2 is YFSETQ. The CDR3 spans 15 residues. This CDR3 reads CASSLGVPPNTEAFF. CDR3 DNA sequence: TGCGCCAGCAGCTTGGGAGTTCCTCCGAACACTGAAGCTTTCTTT.

The chain couples TRBV7-2 to TRBJ2-7; TRBD1 aligns across 7 bases. In germline, CDR1 is SGHTA, CDR2 FQGNSA. The ends lost 5 bases at V and 4 bases at J; junction bases unmatched: 14. The CDR3 covers 16 residues. This chain's CDR3 is CASSLLEGALGYEQYF. The CDR3 DNA sequence: TGTGCCAGCAGCCTCCTCGAGGGGGCTCTAGGATACGAGCAGTACTTC.

This clone was seen a few times. This chain links TRBV18 with TRBJ1-4; D gene ambiguous. CDR1 is KGHSH and CDR2 is LQKENI in the germline V gene. V was clipped by 3 bases and J by 4 bases, with 9 bases between them. This CDR3 contains 14 residues. CDR3 nucleotide sequence: TGTGCCAGCTCACCGGTGGCCGATAATGAAAAACTGTTTTTT. Translated: CASSPVADNEKLFF.

This clone was seen a single time. The chain couples TRBV18 to TRBJ2-7; 8 bases map to TRBD1. V gave up 3 bases and J gave up 0 bases; unmatched junction bases: 1. The CDR3 loop spans 14 amino acids. Germline assignment: CDR1 KGHSH and CDR2 LQKENI. The CDR3 nucleotides read TGTGCCAGCTCACCGACAGGGGCCTCCTACGAGCAGTACTTC. As protein: CASSPTGASYEQYF.

This clone was detected a few times. The V call is TRBV7-2, the J call TRBJ2-7, with a possible D match to TRBD1 (5 bases). The V end lost 5 bases, the J end lost 4 bases, and 12 bases lay between the germline ends. The length of the CDR3 is 13 residues. Germline-derived CDR1 and CDR2 are SGHTA and FQGNSA. For the CDR3, the DNA is TGTGCCAGCAGCCCAGGGCGCGAATACGAGCAGTACTTC. Its translation: CASSPGREYEQYF.

The rearrangement uses TRBV30 and TRBJ2-3; the match to TRBD1 covers 8 bases. This CDR3 has 14 amino acids. Unmatched junction bases numbered 3, after V lost 4 bases and J lost 0 bases. Germline loops: CDR1 GTSNPN, CDR2 SVGIG (reference sequence). The DNA of the CDR3 is TGTGCCTGGACGACAGGGGCTAGCACAGATACGCAGTATTTT. Translating it yields CAWTTGASTDTQYF.

The CDR3 bases are TGTGCCAGCAGTAACAGGGAAGTGCTCTATGGCTACACCTTC. It codes for CASSNREVLYGYTF. The rearrangement joins TRBV6-5 to TRBJ1-2; D is possibly TRBD1 (6 bases). The CDR3 covers 14 residues. V lost 5 bases to trimming and J lost 4 bases, with 14 bases between them. Germline CDR1 and CDR2: MNHEY and SVGAGI.

This chain links TRBV4-1 with TRBJ2-7, with 11 bases identical to TRBD1. V lost 3 bases and J lost 6; bases outside the gene matches: 7. Germline-derived CDR1 and CDR2 are MGHRA and YSYEKL. There are 15 residues in the CDR3. The CDR3 spells CASSQGGQGAGEQYF. In DNA, the CDR3 is TGCGCCAGCAGCCAGGGCGGACAGGGGGCGGGCGAGCAGTACTTC.

This clone was detected only a few times. The chain couples TRBV2 to TRBJ2-7, with D possibly TRBD1 on 6 matching bases. This CDR3 comprises 13 residues. The germline V and J ends were trimmed by 6 bases and 4 bases, with 13 bases remaining between them. Germline V gene sequence: CDR1 SNHLY, CDR2 FYNNEI. Here the CDR3 DNA reads TGTGCCAGCAGGGGGCCAGGGGTTTACGAGCAGTACTTC. Its protein is CASRGPGVYEQYF.